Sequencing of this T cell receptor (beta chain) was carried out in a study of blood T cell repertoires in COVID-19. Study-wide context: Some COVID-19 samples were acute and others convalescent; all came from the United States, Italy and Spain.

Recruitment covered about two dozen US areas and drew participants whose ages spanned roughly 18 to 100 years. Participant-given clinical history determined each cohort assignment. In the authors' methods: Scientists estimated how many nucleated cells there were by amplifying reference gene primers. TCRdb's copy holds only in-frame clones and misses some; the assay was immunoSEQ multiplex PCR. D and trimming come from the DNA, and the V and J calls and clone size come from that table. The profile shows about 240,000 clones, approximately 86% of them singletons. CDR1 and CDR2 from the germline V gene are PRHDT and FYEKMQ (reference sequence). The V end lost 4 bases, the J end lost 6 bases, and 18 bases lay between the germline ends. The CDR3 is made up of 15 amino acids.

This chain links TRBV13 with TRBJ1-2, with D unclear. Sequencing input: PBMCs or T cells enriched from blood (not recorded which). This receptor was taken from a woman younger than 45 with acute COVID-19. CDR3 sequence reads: CASSSRVPLEHGYTF. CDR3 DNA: TGTGCCAGCAGCTCCCGGGTTCCGCTAGAGCATGGCTACACCTTC.